Each of the 13 T cell receptor beta chains below was sequenced from the same sample in a study of low-dose radiotherapy and immunotherapy resistance in tumors. Time point: after trial treatment. Described treatment: LDRT plus nivolumab, ipilimumab, low-dose cyclophosphamide and aspirin (RACIN trial). Alpha and beta chains were covered, as first-strand cDNA relied on TRAV- and TRBV-specific primers. Amplification of TCRs used a constant-region primer and V-primer adapter for about 20 PCR cycles. TCRdb re-called the reads with MiXCR, one entry per CDR3 protein. This table holds almost 45,000 distinct CDR3 sequences, less than 30% found once. The source was PBMCs, collected after low-dose radiotherapy plus immunotherapy. Every receptor here comes from a male donor with prostate cancer.

This clonotype was counted at least ten times. The chain recombines TRBV20-1 with TRBJ2-1; D uncertain. V was trimmed by 3 bases and J by 8 bases, leaving 8 bases between them. This CDR3 is built from 11 residues. Germline lookup yields CDR1 DFQATT and CDR2 SNEGSKA (reference sequence). The CDR3 protein is CSASVEYEQFF. The CDR3 nucleotides read TGCAGTGCTAGTGTAGAATATGAGCAGTTCTTC.

This clonotype was observed at least ten times. The genes are TRBV27 and TRBJ1-1, with TRBD1 matching over 8 bases. Germline CDR1 reads MNHEY; CDR2 reads SMNVEV (reference sequence). Germline trimming cut 3 bases from V and 8 bases from J; bases unmatched to any gene: 5. CDR3 length: 13 residues. CDR3 sequence (DNA): TGTGCCAGCAGTTTCACAGGGGGAGTCGAAGCTTTCTTT. Translation: CASSFTGGVEAFF.

A remark on this clonotype: This likely stems from a read error, as it lies one base from a far larger clone. The genes are TRBV7-3 and TRBJ1-4, with 9 bases aligning to TRBD1. Germline lookup yields CDR1 SGHTA and CDR2 FQGTGA. This CDR3 contains 14 residues. The CDR3 DNA is TGCGCCAGCAGCCCCGGGACAGGGCTCGAAAAACTGTTTTTT. Encoded protein: CASSPGTGLEKLFF.

This clonotype was detected only a few times. This sequence joins TRBV18 and TRBJ2-1; maybe TRBD1 (6 bases). In germline, CDR1 is KGHSH, CDR2 LQKENI. The CDR3 has 14 amino acids. The V gene lost 6 bases and the J gene lost 9 bases, with 18 bases spanning the gap. CDR3 nucleotide sequence: TGTGCCAGCTCCACTTTTCACAGGGAAAGTGAGCAGTTCTTC. Residues: CASSTFHRESEQFF.

In its sample, this clonotype is medium-sized (0.01 to 0.1%). Here the CDR3 reads CASGGVAASSYNEQFF. In nucleotides, the CDR3 is TGTGCCAGCGGAGGGGTCGCGGCAAGCTCCTACAATGAGCAGTTCTTC. V and J are TRBV2 and TRBJ2-1; tentatively, D is TRBD2 (6 bases). The length of the CDR3 is 16 residues. The V end lost 8 bases, the J end lost 0 bases, and 17 bases lay between the germline ends. Germline values: CDR1 SNHLY, CDR2 FYNNEI.

This clonotype was recorded many times. This rearrangement joins TRBV7-9 to TRBJ2-2; 8 bases are a match to TRBD1. Germline CDR1 SEHNR, CDR2 FQNEAQ (reference sequence). After removal of 5 bases from V and 6 bases from J, the junction contained 5 bases not matched to a gene. The CDR3 is 14 amino acids. Here the CDR3 reads CASSPQGESGELFF. The CDR3 DNA reads TGTGCCAGCAGCCCACAGGGGGAGTCCGGGGAGCTGTTTTTT.

This rearrangement joins TRBV11-2 to TRBJ2-1, with 13 positions matching TRBD2. The CDR3 is 16 amino acids. J was trimmed by 8 bases and V by 2 bases; bases with no gene match: 6. Germline lookup yields CDR1 SGHAT and CDR2 FQNNGV. The CDR3 DNA is TGTGCCAGCAGCTTATTTGGGACTAGCGGGAAGGATGAGCAGTTCTTC. Its protein product is CASSLFGTSGKDEQFF. The full variable domain, rest sourced from reference TRBV11-2 and TRBJ2-1, is EAGVAQSPRYKIIEKRQSVAFWCNPISGHATLYWYQQILGQGPKLLIQFQNNGVVDDSQLPKDRFSAERLKGVDSTLKIQPAKLEDSAVYLCASSLFGTSGKDEQFFGPGTRLTVL.

This clonotype was observed many times. The chain is built from TRBV20-1 and TRBJ2-1, with a weak D call TRBD2 (5 bases). Trimming left V 3 bases short and J 2 bases short, with 8 bases between. Germline V gives CDR1 DFQATT, CDR2 SNEGSKA (reference sequence). The CDR3 spans 13 residues. The CDR3 spells CSASGNTYNEQFF. CDR3 coding DNA: TGCAGTGCTAGCGGGAACACCTACAATGAGCAGTTCTTC.

This clonotype was counted ten times or more. The rearrangement links TRBV11-3 to TRBJ2-2, with TRBD1 matching 7 bases. The length of the CDR3 is 13 residues. V shed 7 bases and J 7 bases; nucleotides not matched to a gene: 6. From germline, CDR1 is SGHNT and CDR2 YENEEA. The CDR3 sequence is CASMGRQGGELFF. For the CDR3, the DNA is TGTGCCAGCATGGGAAGACAGGGCGGGGAGCTGTTTTTT.

This clonotype was counted ten times or more. This chain links TRBV4-1 with TRBJ1-1; D is uncertain. Germline V CDR1 and CDR2: MGHRA, YSYEKL. V was clipped by 0 bases and J by 2 bases, with 10 bases between them. The CDR3 sequence is 15 residues long. For the CDR3, the DNA is TGCGCCAGCAGCCAAGATTTGCGTACCAACACTGAAGCTTTCTTT. Translating gives CASSQDLRTNTEAFF.

Ten or more counts support this clonotype. The chain is built from TRBV20-1 and TRBJ2-5, with TRBD2 matching 7 bases. The CDR3 loop spans 13 amino acids. V lost 4 bases, J lost 9 bases, and 11 bases stayed unmatched. Germline V gene lookup returns CDR1 DFQATT and CDR2 SNEGSKA (reference sequence). CDR3 coding DNA: TGCAGTGCTATTAGACTAGCTGGGCTCGCCCAGTACTTC. Translated: CSAIRLAGLAQYF.

This clonotype came up many times. The rearrangement uses TRBV5-1 and TRBJ1-1; tentative D call: TRBD1 (6 bases). The CDR3 spans 18 residues. Germline-derived CDR1 and CDR2 are SGHRS and YFSETQ. The germline V and J ends were trimmed by 3 bases and 0 bases, with 21 bases remaining between them. This chain's CDR3 is CASSSAVGRGGLNTEAFF. The CDR3 DNA is TGCGCCAGCAGCTCGGCGGTCGGCAGGGGAGGCCTGAACACTGAAGCTTTCTTT.

This clonotype was counted ten times or more. This sequence joins TRBV3-1 and TRBJ1-5; D unclear. V was clipped by 0 bases and J by 4 bases, with 7 bases between them. CDR3 length equals 14 residues. Germline CDR1 and CDR2: LGHDT and YNNKEL (reference sequence). CDR3 bases: TGTGCCAGCAGCCAAGATTTTGGGAATCAGCCCCAGCATTTT. Protein product: CASSQDFGNQPQHF.